What follows are 27 T cell receptor beta chains derived from one specimen sequenced in a study of blood T cell dynamics during melanoma immunotherapy. Time point reported: pre-treatment baseline. The assay was immunoSEQ multiplex PCR, and TCRdb's table has in-frame clones only and misses some. The sample yields approximately 15,000 clones, 70% to 90% seen once. The starting material was blood, obtained from a patient treated with checkpoint blockade. The receptors here all came from a human donor with melanoma.

This clone was seen just once. V is TRBV19 and J is TRBJ2-5, with 8 bases identical to TRBD1. This CDR3 contains 14 residues. In germline, CDR1 is LNHDA, CDR2 SQIVND (reference sequence). J lost 7 bases, V lost 6 bases, and 10 bases had no gene match. This CDR3 is CASRAGTGTATQYF. The CDR3 DNA is TGTGCCAGTAGGGCCGGGACAGGAACCGCGACCCAGTACTTC.

This rearrangement joins TRBV18 to TRBJ1-4; TRBD1 matches at 8 bases. CDR1 and CDR2 (germline): KGHSH, LQKENI. The V segment lost 5 bases and the J segment 4 bases; nucleotides outside the gene matches: 12. The CDR3 is made up of 17 amino acids. The CDR3 nucleotides read TGTGCCAGCTCAACCACCGCCAGGGGGCCTATTAATGAAAAACTGTTTTTT. Amino acid sequence: CASSTTARGPINEKLFF. The whole variable domain, filled in from reference TRBV18 and TRBJ1-4, reads NAGVMQNPRHLVRRRGQEARLRCSPMKGHSHVYWYRQLPEEGLKFMVYLQKENIIDESGMPKERFSAEFPKEGPSILRIQQVVRGDSAAYFCASSTTARGPINEKLFFGSGTQLSVL.

The genes are TRBV4-2 and TRBJ2-1; 7 bases map to TRBD2. J was trimmed by 5 bases and V by 3 bases; bases with no gene match: 13. Germline CDR1 LGHNA, CDR2 YNFKEQ. This CDR3 has 17 amino acids. CDR3 residues: CASSHVPGAGRDNEQFF. DNA of the CDR3: TGTGCCAGCAGCCATGTCCCTGGTGCGGGGAGGGACAATGAGCAGTTCTTC.

This clone turned up a few times. J is TRBJ2-3 and V is TRBV13, with D perhaps matching TRBD2 (6 bases). Germline CDR1 PRHDT, CDR2 FYEKMQ (reference sequence). The CDR3 extends over 18 amino acids. V was pared by 4 bases and J by 6 bases, with 26 bases between. CDR3 loop: CASSSTILRSGHRDTQYF. In nucleotides, the CDR3 is TGTGCCAGCAGCTCCACGATCCTGCGGAGCGGGCACCGGGATACGCAGTATTTT. The full variable domain, completed using reference TRBV13 and TRBJ2-3, is AAGVIQSPRHLIKEKRETATLKCYPIPRHDTVYWYQQGPGQDPQFLISFYEKMQSDKGSIPDRFSAQQFSDYHSELNMSSLELGDSALYFCASSSTILRSGHRDTQYFGPGTRLTVL.

The chain has TRBV5-1 and TRBJ1-1; TRBD1 matches 9 bases. V gave up 4 bases and J gave up 8 bases; unmatched junction bases: 9. The CDR3 spans 14 residues. The germline V gene has CDR1 SGHRS and CDR2 YFSETQ. CDR3 in amino acids: CASSTPDRGAEAFF. CDR3 sequence (DNA): TGCGCCAGCAGCACCCCGGACAGGGGCGCGGAAGCTTTCTTT.

The V and J genes are TRBV5-6 and TRBJ2-1; TRBD2 agrees at 7 bases. The CDR3 runs to 15 residues. V lost 2 bases to trimming and J lost 2 bases; unmatched junction nucleotides: 4. The germline CDR1 and CDR2 sequences are SGHDT and YYEEEE. The CDR3, as DNA: TGTGCCAGCAGCTTATTAGCGGGCCCCTACAATGAGCAGTTCTTC. Translated, it gives CASSLLAGPYNEQFF.

The rearrangement joins TRBV19 to TRBJ1-6; D gene ambiguous. Germline assignment: CDR1 LNHDA and CDR2 SQIVND (reference sequence). Deletions cut 3 bases from V and 8 bases from J, with 17 bases between. The CDR3 is made up of 16 amino acids. The CDR3 loop reads CASSIQTRFGDSPLHF. In nucleotides, the CDR3 is TGTGCCAGTAGTATTCAGACTAGATTCGGGGATTCACCCCTCCACTTT.

The rearrangement joins TRBV7-6 to TRBJ2-4; D might be TRBD2 (5 bases). Germline V lookup: CDR1 SGHVS, CDR2 FNYEAQ. V lost 2 bases, J lost 4 bases, and 21 bases lay in between. This CDR3 region has 18 residues. CDR3 protein: CASSLYTSGERPKNIQYF. For the CDR3, the DNA is TGTGCCAGCAGCTTATATACCTCCGGAGAGCGGCCAAAAAACATTCAGTACTTC.

V and J are TRBV6-5 and TRBJ1-2, with D perhaps matching TRBD1 (5 bases). V lost 2 bases and J lost 3, with 7 bases in between. The CDR3 spans 13 residues. Germline CDR1 and CDR2: MNHEY and SVGAGI. The CDR3 is CASSYGADYGYTF. The CDR3 DNA follows: TGTGCCAGCAGTTACGGGGCGGACTATGGCTACACCTTC.

The chain is built from TRBV2 and TRBJ2-7, with 8 bases aligning to TRBD1. Germline lookup yields CDR1 SNHLY and CDR2 FYNNEI. The junction had 7 bases not matched to a gene; V was cut back by 4 bases and J by 2 bases. The CDR3 loop spans 15 amino acids. The CDR3 DNA reads TGTGCCAGCAGTGCAAGGACAGGGTGGCCCTACGAGCAGTACTTC. This translates into CASSARTGWPYEQYF.

J is TRBJ1-1 and V is TRBV5-4; perhaps TRBD1 as D (5 bases). This CDR3 has 15 residues. Per the germline V gene, CDR1 is SGHNT and CDR2 is YYREEE (reference sequence). Trimming shortened V by 1 base and J by 4 bases, and 14 bases separated the two germline ends. In nucleotides, the CDR3 is TGTGCCAGCAGCTTGCGCAGGGCAACCACCACTGAAGCTTTCTTT. Translating it yields CASSLRRATTTEAFF.

V usage is TRBV2 and J usage is TRBJ1-1, with a tentative D call TRBD1 (5 bases). CDR3 size: 13 residues. In germline, CDR1 is SNHLY, CDR2 FYNNEI. Deletions cut 2 bases from V and 7 bases from J, with 11 bases between. CDR3 bases: TGTGCCAGCAGTGAACGCAGGGAGGGTGAAGCTTTCTTT. This sequence encodes CASSERREGEAFF.

The chain employs TRBV9 and TRBJ2-1; TRBD2 matches at 14 bases. Germline-derived CDR1 and CDR2 are SGDLS and YYNGEE. This CDR3 has 18 residues. V shed 3 bases and J 4 bases; nucleotides not matched to a gene: 9. CDR3 DNA: TGTGCCAGCAGCGCTCGACTTGGGACTAGCGGGAGTTACAATGAGCAGTTCTTC. Protein product: CASSARLGTSGSYNEQFF.

The chain links TRBV7-3 to TRBJ2-3; the match to TRBD2 covers 9 bases. This CDR3 has 15 residues. V shed 3 bases, J shed 2 bases, and the junction held 3 bases outside the gene matches. From germline, CDR1 is SGHTA and CDR2 FQGTGA. The DNA for the CDR3 is TGTGCCAGCAGCTTCGGCGGGGGGGACACAGATACGCAGTATTTT. Amino acid sequence: CASSFGGGDTDTQYF.

The chain employs TRBV2 and TRBJ2-1, with TRBD2 identical over 13 bases. Germline CDR1 SNHLY, CDR2 FYNNEI. This CDR3 contains 15 residues. After removal of 6 bases from V and 8 bases from J, the junction contained 7 bases not matched to a gene. DNA of the CDR3: TGTGCCAGCAGACCAATCGGGACTAGCGGGGATGAGCAGTTCTTC. It is translated as CASRPIGTSGDEQFF.

The V gene is TRBV28, the J gene TRBJ1-5; TRBD1 matches at 7 bases. The CDR3 is 15 residues long. J lost 6 bases, V lost 6 bases, and 11 bases had no gene match. The germline CDR1 and CDR2 sequences are MDHEN and SYDVKM. CDR3: CASRPPRQGPQPQHF. CDR3 in DNA: TGTGCCAGCAGGCCACCGAGACAGGGCCCTCAGCCCCAGCATTTT.

On this clone: Its ends do not fully match the called genes, so a read error is possible. This rearrangement joins TRBV5-4 to TRBJ1-2; 7 nucleotides align to TRBD1. The CDR3 is made up of 13 amino acids. CDR1 and CDR2 (germline): SGHNT, YYREEE (reference sequence). The CDR3 coding sequence is TGTGCCAGCAGTTTGGGACAGTCCTATGGCTACACCTTC. It yields the protein CASSLGQSYGYTF. Full variable domain (remainder filled in from reference TRBV5-4 and TRBJ1-2): ETGVTQSPTHLIKTRGQQVTLRCSSQSGHNTVSWYQQALGQGPQFIFQYYREEENGRGNFPPRFSGLQFPNYSSELNVNALELDDSALYLCASSLGQSYGYTFGSGTRLTVV.

As DNA, the CDR3 is TGCGCCAGCAGCTTGGGACGGAATTCACCCCTCCACTTT. It yields the protein CASSLGRNSPLHF. The V gene is TRBV5-1, the J gene TRBJ1-6, with no clear D. Per germline, CDR1 SGHRS and CDR2 YFSETQ. The CDR3 contains 13 residues. Deletions cut 0 bases from V and 7 bases from J, with 5 bases between.

J is TRBJ1-4 and V is TRBV28, with D possibly matching TRBD1 (6 bases). Germline V gene data show CDR1 as MDHEN and CDR2 as SYDVKM. V lost 6 bases to trimming and J lost 4 bases, with 15 bases between them. The CDR3 has 15 residues. CDR3 protein: CASSPGGAGNEKLFF. The CDR3 DNA is TGTGCCAGCAGCCCGGGGGGGGCAGGTAATGAAAAACTGTTTTTT.

The chain couples TRBV6-5 to TRBJ1-2, with no clear D. V was clipped by 8 bases and J by 4 bases, with 17 bases between them. CDR1 is MNHEY and CDR2 is SVGAGI in the germline V gene. This CDR3 contains 14 residues. The CDR3 bases are TGTGCCAGCGGCACACGGACTGGAGGCTATGGCTACACCTTC. This encodes CASGTRTGGYGYTF.

About this clone itself: The same CDR3 is also encoded by other DNA sequences in this sample. Here the CDR3 DNA reads TGTGCCAGCAGGCAAACAGGGACATATACGCAGTATTTT. This encodes CASRQTGTYTQYF. The chain is built from TRBV27 and TRBJ2-3, with D possibly matching TRBD1 (6 bases). Per germline, CDR1 MNHEY and CDR2 SMNVEV (reference sequence). The CDR3 loop spans 13 amino acids. The ends were cut back, 6 bases at V and 7 bases at J, with 14 bases in the middle.

The rearrangement uses TRBV11-2 and TRBJ1-2; 9 bases match TRBD1. The CDR3 covers 16 residues. Losses at the gene ends were 5 bases for V and 1 base for J; bases not matched to a gene: 8. The germline V gene encodes CDR1 SGHAT and CDR2 FQNNGV. This chain's CDR3 is CASSNRGQGLNYGYTF. CDR3 nucleotide sequence: TGTGCCAGCAGCAACCGGGGACAGGGCCTTAACTATGGCTACACCTTC.

This clone appeared once. The chain joins TRBV30 to TRBJ1-2; D gene uncertain. CDR3 length equals 15 residues. Germline V gives CDR1 GTSNPN, CDR2 SVGIG (reference sequence). Trimming removed 0 bases at V and 0 bases at J, with 11 bases between. The CDR3 sequence: CAWSVPGGTNYGYTF. The CDR3, as DNA: TGTGCCTGGAGTGTACCGGGCGGAACTAACTATGGCTACACCTTC.

The rearrangement uses TRBV9 and TRBJ2-2; TRBD2 is a possible D gene (6 bases). The V end lost 5 bases, the J end lost 4 bases, and 9 bases lay between the germline ends. Germline CDR1 is SGDLS and CDR2 is YYNGEE. The CDR3 totals 13 residues. DNA of the CDR3: TGTGCCAGCAGGGAGGGGATCACCGGGGAGCTGTTTTTT. It is translated as CASREGITGELFF.

The V and J genes are TRBV1 and TRBJ2-6; the D segment call TRBD1 is taken from the table without a DNA check. TRBV1 is classified as a pseudogene. This CDR3 is 15 amino acids long. The chain's CDR3 is CTSTLKGVGANVLTF. The CDR3 region has the DNA TGCACCAGCACTTTGAAGGGGGTCGGGGCCAACGTCCTGACTTTC.

V is TRBV4-1 and J is TRBJ2-1; 13 nucleotides line up with TRBD2. Trimming removed 4 bases from V and 0 bases from J; junction bases left unmatched: 12. In germline, CDR1 is MGHRA, CDR2 YSYEKL. This CDR3 is built from 20 residues. The CDR3 here is CASSRQTSGGPSSSYNEQFF. The CDR3 DNA is TGCGCCAGCAGCCGACAGACTAGCGGGGGGCCATCGAGCTCCTACAATGAGCAGTTCTTC.

The chain recombines TRBV6-5 with TRBJ2-7; D might be TRBD2 (7 bases). In germline, CDR1 is MNHEY, CDR2 SVGAGI. The CDR3 totals 15 residues. The V gene lost 7 bases and the J gene lost 7 bases, with 23 bases spanning the gap. This CDR3 is CASKLLQGGSWEQYF. CDR3 bases: TGTGCCAGCAAACTACTACAGGGAGGGTCGTGGGAGCAGTACTTC.